The clone carrying this TCR beta chain was seen ten or more times. This entry belongs to a study of blood T cell repertoires in COVID-19. Study-level information: Some COVID-19 samples were acute and others convalescent; all came from the United States, Italy and Spain.

The CDR3 is 14 amino acids. Trimming removed 4 bases from V and 0 bases from J; junction bases left unmatched: 2. The germline gives CDR1 SNHLY, CDR2 FYNNEI. Participants had their cohort set by participant-reported clinical history. Repertoires were generated with immunoSEQ multiplex PCR, while TCRdb's copy carries only in-frame clones and drops some. The table records 250,000 to 300,000 clones, 91% of them present only once. The chain recombines TRBV2 with TRBJ1-2; 7 bases are shared with TRBD1. The TCR originated in a human donor in a cohort exposed to, infected with or recovered from COVID-19 (not recorded which). The donor label of this sample is uncertain. Sequenced: PBMCs or T cells enriched from blood (not recorded which). CDR3 sequence reads: CASSGQGTNYGYTF. The CDR3, as DNA: TGTGCCAGCAGTGGACAGGGCACTAACTATGGCTACACCTTC.